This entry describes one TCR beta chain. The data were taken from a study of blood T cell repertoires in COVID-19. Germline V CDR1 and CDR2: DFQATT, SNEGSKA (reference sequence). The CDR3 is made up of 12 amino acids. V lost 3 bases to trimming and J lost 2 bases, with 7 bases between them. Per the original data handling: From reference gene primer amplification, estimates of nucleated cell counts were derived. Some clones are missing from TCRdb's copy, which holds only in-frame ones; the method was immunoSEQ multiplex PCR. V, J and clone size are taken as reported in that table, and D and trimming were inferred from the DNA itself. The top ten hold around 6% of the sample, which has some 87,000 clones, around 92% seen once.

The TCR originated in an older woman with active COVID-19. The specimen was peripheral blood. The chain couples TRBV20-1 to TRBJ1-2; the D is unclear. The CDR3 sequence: CSASSPNYGYTF. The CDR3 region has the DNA TGCAGTGCTAGTTCTCCGAACTATGGCTACACCTTC.